Below, one T cell receptor beta chain is given with its context. This clone's antigen is unknown. Within one base of it there is no much larger clone, and no base qualities were kept. This entry comes from a study of cytomegalovirus exposure and HLA in healthy donors (TCRdb year 2017). In terms of the full investigation: In an earlier analysis of some 610 of the donors, 276 Gb of sequence data and some 120 million unique TCR beta sequences from about 190 million T cells were reported. A separate validation cohort of 100 to 150 different subjects was used in addition to the roughly 640-subject first cohort. On average, 235,054 unique TCR beta nucleotide sequences were sequenced per donor among about 400 genotyped donors of the cohort, with about 17% of those sequences being non-productive. To decide whether each TCR beta V gene segment behaved as functional or pseudogenic, an earlier analysis of 587 of the donors relied on high-throughput TCR beta sequencing. Rather than drawing on any new phenotypic data, the later analysis identified candidate immune exposures from TCR beta sequences and the way those sequences occurred across donors. The number of typed donors differed by locus: roughly 629-640 for A, B, C, DRB1 and DQB1; 522 for DQA1; approximately 610 for DPA1; and around 470 for DPB1. In a later genetic analysis, genome-wide SNP genotypes for about 55% of the roughly 700 donors were used, and that subset was treated as a discovery cohort. In a later analysis, previously published TCR beta repertoires from 600 to 850 donors were re-analyzed and high-resolution HLA genotyping was added so that TCR occurrence patterns could be studied. The aim of the study was to test whether cataloging public T cell receptors could identify signatures of past pathogen exposure. HLA typing included class I and class II loci at four-digit resolution. All discovery cohort repertoires had been generated on a single sequencing platform. Using immunosequencing, the study profiled T cell repertoires from 666 subjects and related those repertoires to cytomegalovirus serostatus. To predict cytomegalovirus infection status, the study brought together high-throughput TCR immunosequencing, statistical association of individual TCRs with disease status, and machine learning. Among the roughly 400 genotyped donors, approximately 76% belonged to the genetic ancestry cluster associated with self-reported Caucasian donors. Alongside the repertoire data, information on donor age, sex, ethnicity and CMV serostatus was compiled. A handful of DR-DQ haplotypes were treated as single units for association and clustering because of strong linkage in the cohort. An early release covering roughly 640 HLA-typed donors comprised about 320 gigabases of sequencing data and tens of millions of unique TCR sequences. Broad study findings and their caveats: The classifier was reported to diagnose cytomegalovirus status with high specificity and sensitivity in both the original and validation cohorts. Because counts were too low, about 18 rarely observed V segments, including chromosome 9 orphons, were left out of the earlier analysis of some 640 of the donors. Correlated functional status among segregating V segments might be attributable to linkage disequilibrium, but an unknown experimental factor could not be ruled out. In a later analysis, the rate of TCR association differed among HLA loci, with DRB1 alleles having the most associated TCRs and HLA-C alleles having the fewest. In a later analysis, HLA-associated TCR beta chains were found to be more clonally expanded and to have lower generation probabilities than equally common non-associated chains. For the cohort, immune exposure information was limited to CMV serostatus. Assigning TCR associations to individual alleles was difficult when HLA alleles, especially DR and DQ, strongly co-occurred. Three of the identified cytomegalovirus-associated TCR beta chains were confirmed in vitro to be specific for cytomegalovirus antigens. Because HLA typing was unavailable for some donors at each locus, only the typed subset was used in association tests. The 87-base-pair reads could not distinguish some IMGT-functional V segments, including TRBV6-2 and TRBV6-3, so those segments were excluded. According to a later analysis, parvovirus B19, influenza, CMV and Epstein-Barr virus appeared linked to several top co-occurrence clusters. A cluster of highly shared sequence variants was judged likely to be a technical artifact of the sequencing pipeline. In a later genetic analysis, fewer N-insertions in productive TCRs were reported among donors in an Asian-associated ancestry cluster than the approximately 670-donor mean. V-gene and J-gene trimming of TCR beta chains was associated with a missense DCLRE1C variant in a later genetic analysis, and the association was replicated in an independent cohort. While some public TCRs were present in many individuals, most TCR sequences turned up only very rarely across donors. Only TCR beta chains were sequenced in this cohort, and the absence of alpha or paired-chain data limited detectable features. A later analysis found that most CMV-associated TCR beta chains appeared HLA-restricted, with HLA associations seemingly driven largely by CMV exposure. The authors suggested that the approach could potentially be extended to other disease states and immunological phenotypes. The presence/absence analyses assumed that sequencing depth was roughly uniform across donors, and that assumption may not be true. A further reported finding was that TCR beta sequences accurately predicted the HLA-A and HLA-B alleles for most subjects in the first cohort. The study gave a list of 150 to 200 TCR beta chains associated with cytomegalovirus. In an earlier analysis of some 550 of the donors, most TCR beta V segments were observed in productive rearrangements about 90% or about 30% of the time, broadly matching IMGT annotations. In a later analysis, 16,951 TCR beta sequences were associated with specific HLA alleles at a false discovery rate of 0.05.

The cohort was made up of approximately 670 healthy bone marrow donors. At the time of sampling, all cohort members were nominally healthy, though unrecorded immune exposures were likely present. The donor tested CMV seronegative, placing the donor among the 350 or so seronegative members of the cohort. Each donor provided a peripheral blood sample, and peripheral blood mononuclear cells were used for TCR beta sequencing. The Qiagen DNeasy Blood Extraction Kit was used to extract genomic DNA from the blood cell samples. CDR1 and CDR2 are read off the germline V gene (reference sequence) as SEHNR and FQNEAQ. V gives up 1 base and J gives up 6 bases, and the segment between their germline ends measures 21 bases. The CDR3 spans 17 residues, from the cysteine through the phenylalanine. The read is trimmed to its CDR3 DNA, 51 bases read in frame from base 1. Receptor libraries were prepared by the immunoSEQ multiplex PCR assay. For the multiplex PCR, a mixture combining 60 forward primers for TCR Vbeta segments and 13 reverse primers for TCR Jbeta segments was used. The CDR3 region of rearranged TCR beta genes was amplified from genomic DNA by a multiplex PCR assay. The Illumina HiSeq System was used to sequence the amplified TCR beta libraries as 87-base-pair reads. Regarding the original processing steps: In a later analysis, some 80 million unique TCR beta chains were counted across the roughly 670 repertoires, and approximately 9.9 million of these chains were shared by at least two donors. A nearest-neighbor algorithm error-corrected the raw reads and collapsed the reads into unique sequences, merging closely related sequences to remove PCR and sequencing errors. To assign V, D and J gene segments, CDR3 sequences were aligned to IMGT reference sequences. For a sequence to be retained, a match of at least six nucleotides was required to both a V gene segment and a J gene segment. A rearrangement was called productive if the CDR3 had no stop codons and remained in frame with V and J, and every other rearrangement was called non-productive. Following IMGT convention, CDR3 was defined as the stretch from the second conserved V-encoded cysteine to the conserved J-encoded phenylalanine. The earlier analysis of roughly 590 of the donors excluded any sequence lacking an unambiguous match to a single V gene segment. An earlier analysis of 500 to 700 of the donors classified V segments as functional when productive rearrangements were above 56.7% and as segregating when the standard deviation between donors was above 5%. A statistical classification framework was built to diagnose cytomegalovirus status from the catalog of TCR beta chain sequences. A later analysis assigned V and J genes by comparing TCR nucleotide sequences with IMGT/GENE-DB human TR gene sequences. A later analysis assigned CDR3 sequences and most-parsimonious VDJ recombination scenarios with the TCRdist pipeline. In a later analysis, each TCR beta chain was defined by its CDR3 amino acid sequence together with its V-gene family, and reads lacking a unique V-gene family were excluded. A later analysis removed 592 highly shared, low-generation-probability nucleotide sequences to deal with suspected cross-contamination and a sequencing artifact. A later analysis calculated a clonal expansion index for each public chain from normalized within-repertoire ranks of inferred template counts. In a later analysis, generation probabilities were computed using a VDJ recombination model fitted to out-of-frame rearrangements, and the results were checked against IGoR. In a later analysis, hypergeometric tests were used to score TCR-TCR, TCR-HLA and TCR-CMV co-occurrence, with a repertoire-size bias correction applied to TCR pairs. To estimate false discovery rates, a later analysis permuted the HLA or CMV assignments 20 times. In a later analysis, co-occurring TCRs were grouped using DBSCAN, and TCRdist sequence similarity was added for clustering within HLA-allele-positive subsets. Co-occurrence clustering excluded repertoires with fewer than 30,000 or more than 120,000 public chains, plus five with anomalous nucleotide sharing. In TCRdb, the immuneACCESS table is reduced to in-frame sequences with V and J assigned. These tables do not hold every clone; where another copy was compared, an unresolved V gene accounts for under half, and the others remain unexplained. V, J and clone size reflect that table, while D and trimming were determined from the DNA. The table for this sample lists roughly 130,000 clones; 81% of them were counted only once. The ten largest clones add up to about 0.71% of the sample.

The sequence joins TRBV7-9 to TRBJ1-1; the D gene remains uncertain. The sample taken for sequencing was PBMCs. The clonotype originates from a man aged 18 to 30 in good health and CMV-seronegative. The CDR3 here reads CASSLVRRTEGRAEAFF. The DNA reads TGTGCCAGCAGCTTAGTTCGAAGGACGGAGGGCCGGGCTGAAGCTTTCTTT.